Following are 13 T cell receptor beta chains from one sample sequenced in a study of T-cell reconstitution after alpha-beta-depleted transplantation in children. Unique molecular identifiers were used to barcode this TCRbeta library. TCRdb re-analysed the PCR reads in MiXCR, keeping a single row per CDR3 protein. The sample consists of roughly 240,000 distinct CDR3 sequences, roughly 8.2% of them appearing once. The sample consisted of PBMCs, mostly from graft donor cells, taken 180 days after TCRalphabeta/CD19-depleted stem cell transplant. The receptors derive from a male patient aged 10-17 years who had a stem cell transplant for acute lymphoblastic leukemia, so the T cells may come from the graft donor.

This clonotype was counted at least ten times. This chain joins TRBV7-2 and TRBJ1-2; D unclear. V shed 7 bases and J shed 4 bases, with 19 bases lying between them. Per germline, CDR1 SGHTA and CDR2 FQGNSA. This CDR3 spans 15 amino acids. CDR3 nucleotide sequence: TGTGCCAGCACCCTGGCTGATCAATTGGGCTATGGCTACACCTTC. Its translation: CASTLADQLGYGYTF.

In its sample, this clonotype was seen many times. This chain links TRBV6-5 with TRBJ2-4; TRBD2 agrees at 7 bases. The ends lost 4 bases at V and 0 bases at J; junction bases unmatched: 6. CDR1 is MNHEY and CDR2 is SVGAGI in the germline V gene. This CDR3 contains 16 residues. For the CDR3, the DNA is TGTGCCAGCAGTTGGGGGACTAATCTAGCCAAAAACATTCAGTACTTC. Protein: CASSWGTNLAKNIQYF.

The chain is built from TRBV7-6 and TRBJ2-5, with D unresolved. There are 14 residues in the CDR3. The germline CDR1 and CDR2 sequences are SGHVS and FNYEAQ. V was pared by 1 base and J by 0 bases, with 6 bases between. In nucleotides, the CDR3 is TGTGCCAGCAGCTTAGTGGGGTACCAAGAGACCCAGTACTTC. Translating gives CASSLVGYQETQYF.

Ten or more counts support this clonotype. The chain carries TRBV6-5 and TRBJ1-4; no clear D. The germline gives CDR1 MNHEY, CDR2 SVGAGI. V was cut by 2 bases and J by 0 bases, with 7 bases left in between. The CDR3 extends over 15 amino acids. The CDR3 coding sequence is TGTGCCAGCAGTTACCGCGATCCAACTAATGAAAAACTGTTTTTT. This encodes CASSYRDPTNEKLFF.

This clonotype occurred many times. This sequence joins TRBV10-3 and TRBJ1-5, with a possible D match to TRBD1 (5 bases). V was shortened by 3 bases and J by 7 bases, with 10 bases between the two germline ends. This CDR3 is 13 amino acids long. CDR1 and CDR2 from the germline V gene are ENHRY and SYGVKD. CDR3 protein: CAISDRVGQPQHF. DNA for the CDR3: TGTGCCATCAGTGACAGGGTAGGCCAGCCCCAGCATTTT.

This clonotype was observed many times. This chain joins TRBV10-3 and TRBJ1-3, with 7 positions matching TRBD1. CDR3 length equals 13 residues. Germline-derived CDR1 and CDR2 are ENHRY and SYGVKD. After removal of 6 bases from V and 2 bases from J, the junction contained 1 base not matched to a gene. The CDR3 nucleotides read TGTGCCATCAGCGACAGGGCTGGAAACACCATATATTTT. Amino acid sequence: CAISDRAGNTIYF.

V gene TRBV6-2 or TRBV6-3 combines with J gene TRBJ2-2, with 7 bases matching TRBD1. Germline V gene data show CDR1 as MNHEY and CDR2 as SVGEGT. The V segment lost 7 bases and the J segment 4 bases; nucleotides outside the gene matches: 3. There are 13 residues in the CDR3. DNA for the CDR3: TGTGCCAGCAACAGGGGAGCCACCGGGGAGCTGTTTTTT. This codes for CASNRGATGELFF.

This clonotype was picked up many times. V and J are TRBV11-2 and TRBJ1-1; 8 bases are shared with TRBD1. There are 15 residues in the CDR3. The germline V gene has CDR1 SGHAT and CDR2 FQNNGV. Trimming took 4 bases from V and 6 from J; bases not matched to a gene: 10. The CDR3 sequence is CASSSPTGEVSEAFF. The CDR3 nucleotides are TGTGCCAGCAGCTCCCCGACAGGGGAGGTGTCTGAAGCTTTCTTT.

This clonotype came up many times. The chain recombines TRBV7-9 with TRBJ2-7, with unresolved D. CDR3 length: 11 residues. Germline V lookup: CDR1 SEHNR, CDR2 FQNEAQ (reference sequence). Trimming pared 3 bases from V and 6 bases from J, leaving 6 bases between. DNA of the CDR3: TGTGCCAGCAGCTTGAGTGGCGAGCAGTACTTC. This sequence encodes CASSLSGEQYF.

This clonotype has a count of ten or more. This rearrangement joins TRBV27 to TRBJ2-3; D is uncertain. The CDR3 spans 12 residues. Between the trimmed V and J ends, which lost 4 bases and 3 bases, there was a span of 5 bases. CDR1 is MNHEY, CDR2 SMNVEV, per germline (reference sequence). This CDR3 is CASSWGTDTQYF. The CDR3 region has the DNA TGTGCCAGCAGTTGGGGTACAGATACGCAGTATTTT.

This clonotype was detected many times. The gene calls are TRBV5-1 and TRBJ2-2; possibly TRBD1 or TRBD2 for D (5 bases each). The CDR3 has 15 amino acids. V lost 4 bases and J 4 bases, leaving 14 bases between the germline ends. CDR1 is SGHRS and CDR2 is YFSETQ in the germline V gene. The CDR3 region is CASSGRGASTGELFF. In DNA form, the CDR3 reads TGCGCCAGCAGCGGACGAGGGGCGAGCACCGGGGAGCTGTTTTTT.

This clonotype was detected many times. This chain joins TRBV29-1 and TRBJ2-5, with 8 nucleotides matching TRBD2. CDR1 SQVTM and CDR2 ANQGSEA come from the germline V gene. V gave up 7 bases and J gave up 4 bases; unmatched junction bases: 5. CDR3 length equals 12 residues. CDR3 DNA: TGCAGCGGAACTAGCGGCGGAGAGACCCAGTACTTC. Translated, it gives CSGTSGGETQYF.

The sample holds many counts of this clonotype. V usage is TRBV20-1 and J usage is TRBJ1-5; no clear D. The CDR3 runs 13 residues. V was shortened by 1 base and J by 7 bases, with 11 bases between the two germline ends. The germline V gene encodes CDR1 DFQATT and CDR2 SNEGSKA (reference sequence). Here the CDR3 reads CSARGGGKQPQHF. The CDR3 DNA reads TGCAGTGCTAGAGGGGGTGGTAAGCAGCCCCAGCATTTT.